The T cell receptor beta chain described here comes from a study of neurological immune-mediated disorders. Notes on the study in general: No CDR3 amino acid sequences were shared by expanded clones across subjects, suggesting private repertoires in all groups. The highest TCR clonal expansion occurred in HTLV-1-associated myelopathy; multiple sclerosis fell below healthy controls.

The making of cDNA relied on 5'RACE with 10-nucleotide random UMIs. TCRdb recomputed calls from the 5' RACE reads with MiXCR, one row per CDR3 protein. The table records about 57,000 distinct CDR3 sequences, approximately 11% of them present only once. The CDR3 runs to 14 residues. Between the trimmed V and J ends, which lost 0 bases and 2 bases, there was a span of 7 bases. The germline CDR1 and CDR2 sequences are SGHTS and YDEGEE. The sample's time point: longitudinal time-point 1 (baseline). The starting material, 2 million PBMCs stored at -80 C, gave rise to the unsorted libraries. This clonotype has at least ten counts. Its antigen is undetermined.

This chain connects TRBV5-8 to TRBJ2-3; D gene ambiguous. The sequenced sample was PBMCs. This clonotype originated in a male donor with HTLV-1-associated myelopathy (HAM/TSP). CDR3 residues: CASSLDQFTDTQYF. Written as DNA, the CDR3 is TGTGCCAGCAGCTTGGACCAGTTCACAGATACGCAGTATTTT.